This T cell receptor (beta chain) was retrieved from a study of spatial heterogeneity in lung cancer. Study outcomes and limitations: Mutation tallies in tumors tracked expanded intratumoral alpha and beta TCR counts.

TCRdb called the 5' RACE reads again in MiXCR, with one record for every CDR3 protein. The sample has around 100,000 distinct CDR3 sequences; nearly 4.5% are singletons. This clonotype has at least ten counts. What it recognizes is unknown. The time point here: sample taken at primary tumor resection. The CDR3 is 14 amino acids. Trimming at V came to 6 bases and at J to 2 bases, leaving 6 bases not matched to a gene. Germline V gene data show CDR1 as MNHEY and CDR2 as SMNVEV (reference sequence). The sample was lung tumor tissue, taken at surgery. The receptor was derived from a male donor with early-stage non-small cell lung cancer. This chain connects TRBV27 to TRBJ2-7; 8 nucleotides agree with TRBD1. The CDR3, as DNA: TGTGCCAGCAGGAGAGGACAGGGTACCTACGAGCAGTACTTC. Translating it yields CASRRGQGTYEQYF.